This T cell receptor (beta chain) was identified in a study of radiotherapy plus CTLA-4 blockade in lung cancer. This CDR3 has 15 residues. In germline, CDR1 is MNHNY, CDR2 SVGAGI (reference sequence). V dropped 3 bases and J dropped 4 bases, with 12 bases sitting between them. Concerning this clone itself: Its specificity is not known.

TCRdb's table, derived via immunoSEQ multiplex PCR, lists solely in-frame clones and lacks some. The data show 95,000 to 150,000 clones, 90% seen once. Findings of the study overall: Blood-borne expansion of tumor-derived TCR clones followed radiotherapy plus ipilimumab.

Specimen: peripheral blood, collected from a patient treated with radiotherapy plus ipilimumab. The chain joins TRBV6-6 to TRBJ2-2; tentatively, D is TRBD2 (5 bases). This clonotype originated in a human donor with non-small cell lung cancer that progressed on radiotherapy plus ipilimumab. CDR3 residues: CASSYDIGGTGELFF. Here the CDR3 DNA reads TGTGCCAGCAGTTATGATATCGGAGGCACCGGGGAGCTGTTTTTT.